The present T cell receptor (beta chain) was sequenced within a study of blood T cell repertoires in COVID-19 (dated by TCRdb to 2018 to 2020). As for the study more broadly: The collaborator samples originated in the United States, Italy and Spain and spanned the acute and convalescent phases of COVID-19. The dataset comprised deeply sampled blood TCRbeta repertoires from subjects exposed to, actively infected with, or recovered from COVID-19. Sample metadata almost always included a de-identified subject ID, COVID-19 status, age in years and sex. Where HLA class I and class II types were available, the types were taken from metadata supplied by the sample provider, not from assay-based typing. The samples were drawn from two sources: the first 160 participants of the ongoing ImmuneRACE study, and 1,254 subjects contributed by 6 global collaborators. The material from the prospective study consisted of cDNA or gDNA derived from T cells, B-cell-depleted T cells, or PBMCs. A freely available public database, intended as a resource for researchers studying the immune response to SARS-CoV-2, is where the repertoires were released.

Participants in the prospective study were enrolled through a virtual design, were aged roughly 18 to 90 years, and lived in 24 United States geographic areas. In the prospective study, participants were assigned to cohorts based on the clinical history participants reported in a screening survey and a study questionnaire. In the prospective study, mobile phlebotomists collected whole blood, serum and a nasopharyngeal or oropharyngeal swab from each participant. Participants in the prospective study had the option to provide additional blood draws and questionnaires over an approximately 2-month period. Blood samples from the prospective study were shipped frozen or at room temperature prior to DNA extraction. TCRbeta CDR3 regions were amplified from genomic DNA using the immunoSEQ Assay, a bias-controlled multiplex PCR. The authors' analysis ran thus. The number of nucleated cells in each sample was estimated from the amplification of reference gene primers within the assay. Sequence reads were collapsed and filtered to measure the absolute abundance of every unique TCRbeta CDR3 rearrangement. For each sample, productive Simpson clonality was calculated by taking the square root of Simpson's diversity index across productive rearrangements. As stored in TCRdb, this immuneACCESS dataset retains in-frame rearrangements with V and J assigned. A fraction of the clones does not appear; measured against another copy, unresolved V genes explain less than half of the discrepancy, and the remainder lacks a known reason. From that table come the V and J calls and clone size; the DNA was used to work out D and trimming. The sample yields some 170,000 clones; roughly 87% were counted once. The ten largest clones capture roughly 1.2% of the sample.

A single count supports this clone. Its binding antigen is unknown. No base quality information exists; no much larger clone differs at one position. From its cysteine to its phenylalanine, the CDR3 spans 16 amino acids. Only the CDR3 portion is preserved as DNA: 48 bases, with reading frame beginning at the first base. CDR1 GTSNPN and CDR2 SVGIG were looked up in the germline V gene (reference sequence). Trimmed from V: 3 bases; trimmed from J: 3 bases; junction bases lacking a gene match: 12. Findings and caveats that apply to the study as a whole: How much clinical and demographic metadata was included differed by source and by participant, and the metadata was provided uncurated.

The chain employs TRBV30 and TRBJ1-1; the central 8 bases match TRBD1. The clonotype was recovered from a human donor with acute COVID-19. The donor label of this sample is uncertain. The sample was PBMCs or T cells enriched from blood (not recorded which). CDR3 loop: CAWSGYGQGEDTEAFF. The nucleotide sequence is TGTGCCTGGAGCGGCTACGGACAGGGAGAGGACACTGAAGCTTTCTTT.